The 6 T cell receptor beta chains listed next were all sequenced from one sample in a study of post-analysis software for immune sequencing data. The study, taken as a whole, reports: Higher frequency in patients than in controls was seen for about five TRBV segments, with TRBV5-6, TRBV5-1 and TRBV20-1 among them.

The antigens for these receptors are not known. Tagging with unique molecular identifiers was a feature of the TCR beta cDNA libraries. Using its own MiXCR run on the PCR reads, TCRdb lists one record per CDR3 protein. Here the sample spans 740,000 or so distinct CDR3 sequences, approximately 53% being singletons. Sequencing used blood. The source is a girl aged 5 to 17 with multiple sclerosis.

This chain uses TRBV12-5 with TRBJ2-7; TRBD1 matches at 7 bases. The CDR3 runs 16 residues. V was pared by 1 base and J by 6 bases, with 12 bases of the junction left unmatched. Germline CDR1 reads LGHNT; CDR2 reads FRNRAP. The CDR3 DNA follows: TGTGCTAGTGGTTTGGCACTACAGGGGACCCCTTCCGAGCAGTACTTC. It is translated as CASGLALQGTPSEQYF. The whole variable domain, remainder taken from reference TRBV12-5 and TRBJ2-7, is DARVTQTPRHKVTEMGQEVTMRCQPILGHNTVFWYRQTMMQGLELLAYFRNRAPLDDSGMPKDRFSAEMPDATLATLKIQPSEPRDSAVYFCASGLALQGTPSEQYFGPGTRLTVT.

The CDR3 sequence: CASSLLSGLDEQYF. The CDR3 DNA reads as TGCGCCAGCAGCTTGTTGTCAGGGTTGGACGAGCAGTACTTC. The rearrangement joins TRBV5-1 to TRBJ2-7; D may be TRBD1 (5 bases). Germline values: CDR1 SGHRS, CDR2 YFSETQ. V was cut by 1 base and J by 5 bases, with 13 bases left in between. The length of the CDR3 is 14 residues.

The chain couples TRBV7-2 to TRBJ2-5; 9 nucleotides align to TRBD2. The end of the DNA is better explained by TRBJ2-7, so the J call may be wrong. From germline, CDR1 is SGHTA and CDR2 FQGNSA. The CDR3 consists of 16 residues. For the CDR3, the DNA is TGTGCCAGCAGCTTAGGGCCTAGCGGGGTGCCCTACGAGCAGTACTTC. As protein: CASSLGPSGVPYEQYF.

The rearrangement links TRBV11-1 to TRBJ2-3, with 14 nucleotides matching TRBD2. J gave up 4 bases and V 5 bases, and 5 bases lay outside the gene matches. CDR3 length: 16 amino acids. The V gene's germline CDR1 is SGHAT and CDR2 FQDESV (reference sequence). CDR3 sequence reads: CASSHRLAGGADTQYF. The CDR3 DNA reads TGTGCCAGCAGCCACCGACTAGCGGGAGGGGCAGATACGCAGTATTTT.

The rearrangement joins TRBV2 to TRBJ1-6, with D perhaps TRBD1 (5 bases). The CDR3 runs 13 residues. Germline lookup yields CDR1 SNHLY and CDR2 FYNNEI. V lost 4 bases to trimming and J lost 9 bases, with 10 bases between them. As DNA, the CDR3 is TGTGCCAGCAGTGTTTGGACACTTTCACCCCTCCACTTT. Translated, it gives CASSVWTLSPLHF.

The chain employs TRBV12-3 or TRBV12-4 and TRBJ2-1; tentatively, D is TRBD2 (5 bases). The CDR3 sequence is 12 residues long. V was shortened by 7 bases and J by 9 bases, with 13 bases between the two germline ends. The CDR3 here is CASIKGRGEQFF. The CDR3 DNA reads as TGTGCCAGCATTAAGGGTCGGGGTGAGCAGTTCTTC.